This is a list of T cell receptor beta chains from one sample in a study of response to subunit inactivated influenza vaccine. Each CDR3 protein is one row after TCRdb ran MiXCR on the RT-PCR reads. The repertoire holds hundreds of thousands of distinct CDR3 sequences, with 10% to 15% as singletons. Sequenced material: PBMCs from blood, taken about 40 days after vaccination. The receptors were gathered from a man aged 50-59 years who received an inactivated influenza vaccine. The CDR3 runs from the conserved cysteine through the conserved F or W. A D gene is named only where the DNA matches it firmly. Size values are once, few and many counts, or a class for expanded clones, and some rows have none.

j_gene	v_gene	d_gene	abundance	CDR3aa	CDR3nt
TRBJ2-1	TRBV7-9	-	-	CASSLSLHEQFF	TGTGCCAGCAGCTTGTCCCTACATGAGCAGTTCTTC
TRBJ1-1	TRBV6-2/TRBV6-3	-	-	CASSEARNTEAFF	TGTGCCAGCAGTGAGGCGAGGAACACTGAAGCTTTCTTT
TRBJ2-6	TRBV6-2/TRBV6-3	-	-	CASSYSKGGGPLVFGANVLTF	TGTGCCAGCAGTTACTCGAAGGGAGGAGGCCCGCTCGTTTTTGGGGCCAACGTCCTGACTTTC
TRBJ1-2	TRBV6-1	-	many	CASSVGTNYGYTF	TGTGCCAGCAGCGTAGGGACTAACTATGGCTACACCTTC
TRBJ1-1	TRBV19	-	-	CASTRGGNTEAFF	TGTGCCAGTACCAGAGGCGGTAACACTGAAGCTTTCTTT
TRBJ2-3	TRBV6-2/TRBV6-3	TRBD2	-	CASSYPSGVADTQYF	TGTGCCAGCAGTTACCCTAGCGGGGTAGCAGATACGCAGTATTTT
TRBJ2-7	TRBV12-3/TRBV12-4	-	-	CASSPTIVVAGPYEQYF	TGTGCCAGCAGCCCCACGATTGTGGTGGCAGGGCCTTACGAGCAGTACTTC
TRBJ2-1	TRBV29-1	-	-	CSARGGGRNEQFF	TGCAGCGCCCGGGGTGGGGGTCGCAATGAGCAGTTCTTC
TRBJ1-1	TRBV29-1	-	few	CSADGQMNTEAFF	TGCAGCGCCGATGGACAGATGAACACTGAAGCTTTCTTT
TRBJ1-4	TRBV5-1	-	-	CASSWGNTYEKLFF	TGCGCCAGCAGCTGGGGGAACACGTATGAAAAACTGTTTTTT
TRBJ2-5	TRBV20-1	-	many	CSAKGGSGRIETQYF	TGCAGTGCTAAAGGGGGCAGCGGGAGAATAGAGACCCAGTACTTC
TRBJ1-4	TRBV28	-	few	CASSLRSTNEKLFF	TGTGCCAGCAGTTTAAGGTCGACTAATGAAAAACTGTTTTTT
TRBJ2-7	TRBV27	-	-	CARHRRDRSSYEQYF	TGTGCCAGACACCGCCGAGACAGGAGCTCCTACGAGCAGTACTTC
TRBJ2-1	TRBV6-1	-	few	CASGQSGSSYNEQFF	TGTGCCAGCGGTCAGTCTGGGAGCTCCTACAATGAGCAGTTCTTC
TRBJ2-1	TRBV5-6	TRBD2	-	CASSLSRTSEYNEQFF	TGTGCCAGCAGCTTGAGCAGGACTAGCGAATACAATGAGCAGTTCTTC
TRBJ1-2	TRBV29-1	TRBD1	-	CSVGGSQGFYGYTF	TGCAGCGTTGGTGGGTCACAGGGGTTCTATGGCTACACCTTC
TRBJ2-7	TRBV20-1	-	-	CSASRQAGDDEQYF	TGCAGTGCTAGTAGGCAGGCAGGGGACGACGAGCAGTACTTC
TRBJ1-6	TRBV5-1	-	-	CASSLNTGGNSPLHF	TGCGCCAGCAGCTTGAACACCGGAGGGAATTCACCCCTCCACTTT
TRBJ2-1	TRBV20-1	TRBD2	-	CSAGTSGSRVNEQFF	TGCAGTGCCGGGACTAGCGGGAGCCGGGTGAATGAGCAGTTCTTC
TRBJ2-1	TRBV10-3	-	few	CAISGLIDQGINEQFF	TGTGCCATCAGTGGCCTTATCGACCAGGGGATCAATGAGCAGTTCTTC
TRBJ2-3	TRBV7-9	-	-	CASSPPVWPTDTQYF	TGTGCCAGCAGCCCCCCGGTATGGCCCACAGATACGCAGTATTTT
TRBJ2-7	TRBV12-3/TRBV12-4	-	many	CASSPGTPYEQYF	TGTGCCAGCAGTCCCGGGACTCCCTACGAGCAGTACTTC
TRBJ2-1	TRBV20-1	-	-	CSAPGEYSYNEQFF	TGCAGTGCTCCGGGGGAATATTCCTACAATGAGCAGTTCTTC
TRBJ2-5	TRBV28	-	many	CASSLRDGQETQYF	TGTGCCAGCAGTTTACGGGACGGGCAAGAGACCCAGTACTTC
TRBJ2-1	TRBV4-3	TRBD2	-	CASSFRAGVSYNEQFF	TGCGCCAGCAGCTTCAGAGCGGGAGTTTCCTACAATGAGCAGTTCTTC
TRBJ2-7	TRBV15	TRBD2	many	CATSRRTSGRADEQYF	TGTGCCACCAGCAGACGGACTAGCGGGAGGGCCGACGAGCAGTACTTC
TRBJ2-3	TRBV7-9	TRBD2	few	CASSRSGTADTQYF	TGTGCCAGCAGCCGGAGCGGGACCGCAGATACGCAGTATTTT
TRBJ2-5	TRBV20-1	-	-	CSARRGYQETQYF	TGCAGTGCTAGAAGAGGGTACCAAGAGACCCAGTACTTC
TRBJ1-1	TRBV11-1	TRBD1	-	CASSLFSGGTEAFF	TGTGCCAGCAGCTTGTTTTCAGGGGGCACTGAAGCTTTCTTT
TRBJ2-5	TRBV7-9	TRBD1	-	CASTDREETQYF	TGTGCCAGCACCGACAGGGAAGAGACCCAGTACTTC
TRBJ2-2	TRBV4-3	-	-	CASSYAGARSGELFF	TGCGCCAGCAGCTACGCCGGAGCCCGGTCCGGGGAGCTGTTTTTT
TRBJ2-7	TRBV7-2	TRBD2	few	CASSLAMVIAGYEQYF	TGTGCCAGCAGCTTAGCGATGGTAATAGCGGGCTACGAGCAGTACTTC
TRBJ2-3	TRBV11-2	-	-	CASSLSGRAIDTQYF	TGTGCCAGCAGCTTAAGTGGCAGGGCCATAGATACGCAGTATTTT
TRBJ2-3	TRBV29-1	TRBD1	-	CSGGRGSDTQYF	TGCAGCGGGGGCAGGGGGTCTGATACGCAGTATTTT
TRBJ2-1	TRBV12-3/TRBV12-4	TRBD2	-	CASSLGLAGAMNEQFF	TGTGCCAGCAGTTTAGGCCTAGCGGGAGCGATGAATGAGCAGTTCTTC
TRBJ2-1	TRBV4-2	TRBD2	few	CASSQDEGGSSYNEQFF	TGTGCCAGCAGCCAAGATGAGGGCGGGAGCTCCTACAATGAGCAGTTCTTC
TRBJ2-7	TRBV7-2	-	-	CASSLGARYEQYF	TGTGCCAGCAGCTTAGGGGCCAGGTACGAGCAGTACTTC